The 7 T cell receptor beta chains below were found in one sample sequenced in a study of cytomegalovirus exposure and HLA in healthy donors. Primers: 60 Vbeta forward and 13 Jbeta reverse. Measured with immunoSEQ multiplex PCR; TCRdb has only the in-frame clones, and not every one. The profile shows approximately 160,000 clones, 75% to 90% of them singletons. The sample taken for sequencing was PBMCs. These receptors all stem from a human donor in good health.

The chain is built from TRBV7-2 and TRBJ1-5; no clear D gene. The V end lost 5 bases, the J end lost 4 bases, and 15 bases lay between the germline ends. This CDR3 region has 15 residues. Germline loops: CDR1 SGHTA, CDR2 FQGNSA. The CDR3 DNA is TGTGCCAGCAGCGAGGATAGTCCCGGGAATCAGCCCCAGCATTTT. This gives the protein CASSEDSPGNQPQHF. The variable domain in full, with the rest retrieved from reference TRBV7-2 and TRBJ1-5, is GAGVSQSPSNKVTEKGKDVELRCDPISGHTALYWYRQSLGQGLEFLIYFQGNSAPDKSGLPSDRFSAERTGGSVSTLTIQRTQQEDSAVYLCASSEDSPGNQPQHFGDGTRLSIL.

This clone was seen more than once but under ten times. The chain employs TRBV21-1 and TRBJ2-4; TRBD1 is the table's D call and was not checked against the DNA. TRBV21-1 is tagged as a pseudogene. The CDR3 runs to 17 residues. The CDR3 coding sequence is TGTGCCAGCAGCAGGGACAGGAAGCCCCTAGCCAAAAACATTCAGTACTTC. Its protein product is CASSRDRKPLAKNIQYF.

The gene calls are TRBV7-2 and TRBJ1-2, with a tentative D call TRBD1 (6 bases). V was clipped by 1 base and J by 8 bases, with 8 bases between them. Germline lookup yields CDR1 SGHTA and CDR2 FQGNSA. This CDR3 has 12 residues. The CDR3: CASSLDREGYTF. Here the CDR3 DNA reads TGTGCCAGCAGCTTAGACAGGGAAGGCTACACCTTC.

The V gene is TRBV19, the J gene TRBJ1-5; 7 nucleotides align to TRBD1. The V and J ends lost 5 bases and 6 bases, in that order; junction bases with no gene match: 10. This CDR3 is 15 amino acids long. Germline V gives CDR1 LNHDA, CDR2 SQIVND (reference sequence). The CDR3, as DNA: TGTGCCAGTAGTGAAGGGACAGACTCTACTCAGCCCCAGCATTTT. It specifies CASSEGTDSTQPQHF.

This clone has more than one count but fewer than ten. The V and J genes are TRBV7-3 and TRBJ1-2; D ambiguous. The CDR3 is made up of 11 amino acids. Germline CDR1 reads SGHTA; CDR2 reads FQGTGA. V was cut by 5 bases and J by 5 bases, with 6 bases left in between. This CDR3 reads CASSPTYGYTF. The CDR3 bases are TGTGCCAGCAGCCCGACTTATGGCTACACCTTC.

V is TRBV25-1 and J is TRBJ2-1, with D possibly matching TRBD2 (5 bases). With 3 bases removed from V and 8 bases from J, the gap between germline ends came to 17 bases. This CDR3 contains 15 residues. Per germline, CDR1 MGHDK and CDR2 SYGVNS. CDR3 in DNA: TGTGCCAGCAGTGAGCAGGTTAGGCCCGGGGATGAGCAGTTCTTC. Translated, it gives CASSEQVRPGDEQFF.

This chain joins TRBV25-1 and TRBJ2-7, with a possible D match to TRBD1 (6 bases). V was cut by 2 bases and J by 5 bases, with 16 bases left in between. This CDR3 comprises 15 residues. CDR1 and CDR2 (germline): MGHDK, SYGVNS. CDR3 in DNA: TGTGCCAGCAGTGAACTTCAGGGACAAGTAAACGAGCAGTACTTC. Amino acids: CASSELQGQVNEQYF.